This T cell receptor (beta chain) was documented in a study of blood T cell repertoires in COVID-19. Germline loops: CDR1 LGHNA, CDR2 YSLEER. The CDR3 has 14 residues. The V gene end was trimmed by 3 bases and the J gene end by 5 bases; junction bases not matched to a gene: 7. This table comes from immunoSEQ multiplex PCR, and its TCRdb copy is limited to in-frame clones, with some not included. The sample holds about 520,000 clones, 80% to 90% seen once. The gene calls are TRBV4-3 and TRBJ2-7; TRBD1 matches at 7 bases. The specimen sequenced was peripheral blood. This clonotype originated in a human donor in a cohort sampled during active COVID-19. The CDR3 DNA sequence: TGCGCCAGCAGCCATCTCCCAGGACAGGACGAGCAGTACTTC. Residues: CASSHLPGQDEQYF.